This T cell receptor (beta chain) was profiled in a study of T cell repertoires in aging, cancer and after chemotherapy. A word on this clonotype: What it recognizes is unknown.

A mixed TRB-A/B primer pool amplified rearranged TRB by multiplex touch-down PCR. Each CDR3 protein gets one entry after TCRdb re-called the multiplex PCR reads with MiXCR. The table includes 10,000 to 15,000 distinct CDR3 sequences, under 40% detected once. In germline, CDR1 is MDHEN, CDR2 SYDVKM. V lost 6 bases to trimming and J lost 1 base; unmatched junction nucleotides: 6. The CDR3 spans 14 residues. TCR beta rearrangements were amplified from peripheral blood genomic DNA. Findings of the study overall: Across the chemotherapy interval, each cancer cohort showed higher median generation probability, suggesting thymic rebound. Age-matched healthy donors had significantly more diverse, less clonal blood TCR repertoires than untreated cancer patients.

The chain joins TRBV28 to TRBJ2-7; 7 bases match TRBD1. The clonotype was recovered from a human donor in good health. The donor label of this sample is uncertain. Sequencing was done on a sample of blood. The CDR3 region has the DNA TGTGCCAGCAGACTGACAGGGATGTCCTACGAGCAGTACTTC. Protein product: CASRLTGMSYEQYF.